A selection of T cell receptor beta chains follows, all from one sample in a study of cytomegalovirus exposure and HLA in healthy donors. Libraries were prepared by immunoSEQ multiplex PCR; TCRdb keeps only in-frame clonotypes and omits some of them. The top ten clones hold roughly 2% of a sample with about 44,000 clones, approximately 94% of them seen once. The material sequenced was PBMCs. The receptors were gathered from a woman aged 18-29 years in good health and CMV-seronegative. CDR3s include the opening cysteine and the closing phenylalanine or tryptophan. D genes are given only for firm matches. The listing skips clone size in some rows; elsewhere it reads once, few, many or a size class.

D gene	clone size	V gene	J gene	CDR3 protein	CDR3 DNA
TRBD1	-	TRBV7-2	TRBJ2-7	CASSLEVGTGAPYEQYF	TGTGCCAGCAGCTTAGAAGTGGGGACAGGGGCCCCCTACGAGCAGTACTTC
TRBD2	-	TRBV18	TRBJ2-1	CASSPRLAGVGYNEQFF	TGTGCCAGCTCACCACGACTAGCGGGGGTCGGCTACAATGAGCAGTTCTTC
TRBD1	once	TRBV7-3	TRBJ1-1	CASSPSPRGLVWNTEAFF	TGTGCCAGCAGCCCTTCCCCCAGGGGGTTGGTGTGGAACACTGAAGCTTTCTTT
TRBD1	-	TRBV28	TRBJ2-7	CASSVSGGIISYEQYF	TGTGCCAGCAGTGTCTCAGGGGGCATTATCTCCTACGAGCAGTACTTC
TRBD1	once	TRBV7-7	TRBJ2-7	CASSPGTGSYEQYF	TGTGCTAGCAGCCCCGGGACAGGGTCCTACGAGCAGTACTTC
-	once	TRBV27	TRBJ2-7	CASSLSSGTFYEQYF	TGTGCCAGCAGTTTATCGAGCGGAACCTTCTACGAGCAGTACTTC
TRBD1	-	TRBV9	TRBJ2-3	CASSGGTGQTTQYF	TGTGCCAGCAGCGGCGGGACAGGCCAAACTACGCAGTATTTT
-	-	TRBV5-1	TRBJ1-4	CASSLGQGPATNEKLFF	TGCGCCAGCAGCTTGGGGCAGGGGCCGGCAACTAATGAAAAACTGTTTTTT
TRBD1	-	TRBV18	TRBJ2-7	CASSPVGGQGAYEQYF	TGTGCCAGCTCACCCGTCGGAGGACAGGGGGCGTACGAGCAGTACTTC
-	-	TRBV14	TRBJ1-2	CASSPGSGVYGYTF	TGTGCCAGCAGCCCTGGGAGCGGGGTATATGGCTACACCTTC
-	-	TRBV12-5	TRBJ1-1	CASGLEQGTEAFF	TGTGCTAGTGGTTTGGAACAGGGAACTGAAGCTTTCTTT
-	-	TRBV18	TRBJ1-5	CASSPTGMDQPQHF	TGTGCCAGCTCACCGACGGGGATGGATCAGCCCCAGCATTTT
-	once	TRBV19	TRBJ2-1	CASSPGQGLPGEQFF	TGTGCCAGTAGTCCGGGGCAGGGGCTACCCGGTGAGCAGTTCTTC
-	-	TRBV5-1	TRBJ2-3	CASSLLADTQYF	TGCGCCAGCAGCTTGCTAGCAGATACGCAGTATTTT
-	-	TRBV7-3	TRBJ1-2	CASSLEEGGDGYTF	TGTGCCAGCAGCTTAGAGGAGGGAGGAGATGGCTACACCTTC
-	once	TRBV5-6	TRBJ1-1	CASSSSRNTEAFF	TGTGCCAGCAGCTCCTCCAGAAACACTGAAGCTTTCTTT
TRBD1	-	TRBV28	TRBJ1-5	CASSTGQGERQPQHF	TGTGCCAGCAGTACCGGACAGGGGGAACGGCAGCCCCAGCATTTT
TRBD2	-	TRBV15	TRBJ2-2	CATSVQHTGTIGLGELFF	TGTGCCACCAGCGTGCAGCATACCGGGACTATTGGGTTAGGGGAGCTGTTTTTT
-	-	TRBV5-1	TRBJ1-2	CASSPDPGNYGYTF	TGCGCCAGCAGCCCGGACCCGGGAAACTATGGCTACACCTTC
TRBD2	-	TRBV6-1	TRBJ2-1	CASAGLHNEQFF	TGTGCCTCAGCGGGACTCCACAATGAGCAGTTCTTC
-	-	TRBV5-1	TRBJ2-2	CASSFMGPNTGELFF	TGCGCCAGCAGCTTTATGGGGCCGAACACCGGGGAGCTGTTTTTT
-	once	TRBV6-5	TRBJ1-5	CASSSGGEDSNQPQHF	TGTGCCAGCAGTTCCGGAGGGGAAGATAGCAATCAGCCCCAGCATTTT
TRBD1	once	TRBV7-9	TRBJ2-7	CASSRSDRADEQYF	TGTGCCAGCAGCAGATCCGACAGGGCTGACGAGCAGTACTTC
TRBD1	-	TRBV15	TRBJ1-1	CATSRRGTGSTEAFF	TGTGCCACCAGCAGAAGGGGGACAGGGTCCACTGAAGCTTTCTTT
TRBD1	-	TRBV6-5	TRBJ1-2	CASTPGTVYGYTF	TGTGCCAGCACCCCGGGGACAGTCTATGGCTACACCTTC
-	few	TRBV19	TRBJ2-1	CASSMPLKLYNEQFF	TGTGCCAGTAGTATGCCCCTGAAACTTTACAATGAGCAGTTCTTC
-	-	TRBV10-3	TRBJ1-4	CAISERAGGDEKLFF	TGTGCCATCAGTGAAAGGGCAGGAGGGGATGAAAAACTGTTTTTT
-	-	TRBV7-9	TRBJ2-7	CASSSDSDYEQYF	TGTGCCAGCAGCTCGGACAGCGACTACGAGCAGTACTTC
-	-	TRBV7-2	TRBJ2-7	CASSLWQGLSYEQYF	TGTGCCAGCAGCCTCTGGCAGGGCCTCTCCTACGAGCAGTACTTC
TRBD2	-	TRBV27	TRBJ2-1	CASSHRTSRGTLGEQFF	TGTGCCAGCAGCCATAGGACTAGCCGGGGCACCCTTGGAGAGCAGTTCTTC
-	-	TRBV18	TRBJ1-3	CASSPGQLPGNTIYF	TGTGCCAGCTCACCAGGACAGTTGCCTGGAAACACCATATATTTT
-	-	TRBV5-1	TRBJ1-1	CASSLSGQSNTEAFF	TGCGCCAGCAGCTTGTCAGGGCAGTCGAACACTGAAGCTTTCTTT
-	-	TRBV9	TRBJ1-5	CASSRGGGRQPQHF	TGTGCCAGCAGCCGAGGGGGGGGAAGGCAGCCCCAGCATTTT
-	-	TRBV27	TRBJ2-1	CASSWAGSYNEQFF	TGTGCCAGCAGTTGGGCAGGCTCCTACAATGAGCAGTTCTTC
-	-	TRBV5-6	TRBJ2-6	CASRSRGAGANVLTF	TGTGCCAGCAGGTCTCGTGGGGCCGGGGCCAACGTCCTGACTTTC
-	-	TRBV7-6	TRBJ2-3	CASSLMGGASTDTQYF	TGTGCCAGCAGCTTAATGGGGGGTGCGAGCACAGATACGCAGTATTTT
-	-	TRBV5-5	TRBJ1-5	CASSLTRNSNQPQHF	TGTGCCAGCAGCTTAACGAGGAATAGCAATCAGCCCCAGCATTTT
-	-	TRBV11-3	TRBJ2-1	CASSLVAGQGEQFF	TGTGCCAGCAGCTTAGTGGCAGGGCAGGGTGAGCAGTTCTTC
TRBD1	-	TRBV28	TRBJ2-7	CASSLTGTGTGYEQYF	TGTGCCAGCAGTTTAACCGGGACAGGGACGGGATACGAGCAGTACTTC
TRBD2	-	TRBV5-1	TRBJ2-3	CASSLAGTSGSSDTQYF	TGCGCCAGCAGCTTGGCCGGGACTAGCGGGAGCTCAGATACGCAGTATTTT
-	-	TRBV5-1	TRBJ2-5	CASSLVPGKETQYF	TGCGCCAGCAGCTTGGTGCCGGGGAAGGAGACCCAGTACTTC
-	-	TRBV19	TRBJ1-5	CASSMGGGSQPQHF	TGTGCCAGTAGTATGGGGGGGGGAAGTCAGCCCCAGCATTTT
TRBD2	-	TRBV27	TRBJ2-1	CASSRGLAGGNEQFF	TGTGCCAGCAGCCGCGGACTAGCGGGGGGAAATGAGCAGTTCTTC
TRBD2	once	TRBV15	TRBJ2-1	CATSRYTSGGAGYNEQFF	TGTGCCACCAGCAGGTACACTAGCGGGGGGGCCGGTTACAATGAGCAGTTCTTC